The 21 T cell receptor beta chains given below trace back to one sample, sequenced in a study of blood T cell repertoires in COVID-19 (dated by TCRdb to about 2020). Library generation was performed with the immunoSEQ multiplex PCR assay. The table was pulled from immuneACCESS by TCRdb, which kept in-frame rearrangements only. Such tables lose some clones; where checked, under half of the loss comes from unresolved V genes, and the rest has no known cause. The sample has 150,000 to 200,000 clones on record, approximately 86% of them singletons. The ten largest account for around 3.5% of the sample. Input material: peripheral blood. These receptors all stem from a man in his 70s with acute or convalescent COVID-19.

CDR3 nucleotides: TGTGCCAGCAGCCATAATTCCAGGGTTTTGAACTATGGCTACACCTTC. This codes for CASSHNSRVLNYGYTF. This chain joins TRBV4-2 and TRBJ1-2; D might be TRBD1 (5 bases). V was trimmed by 3 bases and J by 2 bases, leaving 16 bases between them. The CDR3 is 16 residues long. CDR1 and CDR2 from the germline V gene are LGHNA and YNFKEQ.

V is TRBV9 and J is TRBJ2-3, with a weak D call TRBD1 (6 bases). The V end was cut by 6 bases, the J end by 5 bases, with 16 bases between. The germline gives CDR1 SGDLS, CDR2 YYNGEE. CDR3 length: 14 residues. CDR3 bases: TGTGCCAGCAACACACAGGGAGCGAGAGATACGCAGTATTTT. Translated, it gives CASNTQGARDTQYF.

The rearrangement links TRBV7-9 to TRBJ2-3, with 9 nucleotides matching TRBD2. The germline gives CDR1 SEHNR, CDR2 FQNEAQ (reference sequence). V lost 8 bases to trimming and J lost 4 bases; unmatched junction nucleotides: 10. The CDR3 length is 15 residues. CDR3 DNA: TGTGCCAGCCTGTGGGGGCGGGAGGGCCCAGATACGCAGTATTTT. This encodes CASLWGREGPDTQYF.

The rearrangement uses TRBV5-1 and TRBJ1-4; D is ambiguous. The CDR3 is 15 residues long. V dropped 0 bases and J dropped 8 bases, with 14 bases sitting between them. Germline-derived CDR1 and CDR2 are SGHRS and YFSETQ. For the CDR3, the DNA is TGCGCCAGCAGCTTGGCCGGGGATATCGGGGAAAAACTGTTTTTT. Encoded protein: CASSLAGDIGEKLFF.

This sequence joins TRBV5-1 and TRBJ2-4; tentatively, D is TRBD1 (5 bases). CDR3 size: 15 residues. V was pared by 1 base and J by 9 bases, with 17 bases between. CDR1 is SGHRS, CDR2 YFSETQ, per germline. The CDR3 nucleotides read TGCGCCAGCAGCTTGTTGGCGGCGGAGCAGGGCATTCAGTACTTC. This sequence encodes CASSLLAAEQGIQYF.

J is TRBJ2-1 and V is TRBV6-2 or TRBV6-3; 7 bases map to TRBD2. CDR1 and CDR2 from the germline V gene are MNHEY and SVGEGT. After removal of 5 bases from V and 4 bases from J, the junction contained 5 bases not matched to a gene. CDR3 length: 14 amino acids. The CDR3 spells CASSMAGAYNEQFF. In nucleotides, the CDR3 is TGTGCCAGCAGTATGGCGGGAGCTTACAATGAGCAGTTCTTC.

The rearrangement uses TRBV18 and TRBJ1-1; D unresolved. The CDR3 sequence is 16 residues long. Trimming removed 4 bases from V and 2 bases from J, with 17 bases in between. Germline V CDR1 and CDR2: KGHSH, LQKENI. The CDR3 loop reads CASSQSSGDFNTEAFF. The CDR3 DNA is TGTGCCAGCTCACAAAGTAGCGGAGATTTCAACACTGAAGCTTTCTTT. Filled out from reference TRBV18 and TRBJ1-1, the complete variable domain reads NAGVMQNPRHLVRRRGQEARLRCSPMKGHSHVYWYRQLPEEGLKFMVYLQKENIIDESGMPKERFSAEFPKEGPSILRIQQVVRGDSAAYFCASSQSSGDFNTEAFFGQGTRLTVV.

This rearrangement joins TRBV23-1 to TRBJ2-6, with a possible D match to TRBD2 (7 bases). TRBV23-1 is an ORF for which the function is uncertain. V lost 4 bases and J 0 bases, leaving 19 bases between the germline ends. The CDR3 consists of 19 residues. The CDR3 protein is CASSLNPGGPSSGANVLTF. The CDR3 nucleotides are TGCGCCAGCAGTCTCAATCCCGGGGGGCCGAGCTCTGGGGCCAACGTCCTGACTTTC.

V is TRBV3-1 (or the pseudogene TRBV3-2) and J is TRBJ2-7; 9 bases line up with TRBD2. Per germline, CDR1 LGHDT and CDR2 YNNKEL (reference sequence). Trimming at V came to 2 bases and at J to 4 bases, leaving 6 bases not matched to a gene. CDR3 length: 15 amino acids. CDR3 loop: CASSQLSGSGYEQYF. In nucleotides, the CDR3 is TGTGCCAGCAGCCAACTTAGCGGGAGTGGGTACGAGCAGTACTTC.

The chain employs TRBV9 and TRBJ2-6; D gene uncertain. This CDR3 has 16 residues. V gave up 0 bases and J gave up 2 bases, with 9 bases separating them. Germline assignment: CDR1 SGDLS and CDR2 YYNGEE. CDR3 residues: CASSVARGAGANVLTF. The CDR3 region has the DNA TGTGCCAGCAGCGTAGCGAGAGGAGCTGGGGCCAACGTCCTGACTTTC.

V is TRBV6-2 or TRBV6-3 and J is TRBJ1-2; TRBD1 agrees at 8 bases. The V segment lost 4 bases and the J segment 4 bases; nucleotides outside the gene matches: 2. Germline V gene data show CDR1 as MNHEY and CDR2 as SVGEGT. There are 13 residues in the CDR3. The CDR3 spells CASSWTGSYGYTF. CDR3 nucleotides: TGTGCCAGCAGTTGGACAGGGTCCTATGGCTACACCTTC.

This clone has just one count. The chain combines TRBV10-1 with TRBJ1-5; 8 bases align to TRBD1. Germline assignment: CDR1 WNHNN and CDR2 SYGVQD (reference sequence). The J segment lost 6 bases and the V segment lost 2 bases, leaving 0 bases of the junction unmatched. This CDR3 has 13 amino acids. The chain's CDR3 is CASSEQGAQPQHF. The CDR3 DNA reads TGCGCCAGCAGTGAGCAGGGGGCTCAGCCCCAGCATTTT.

This clone has just one count. The CDR3 coding sequence is TGCGCCAGCCAGCCGGGAGGCACAGATACGCAGTATTTT. Translated, it gives CASQPGGTDTQYF. J is TRBJ2-3 and V is TRBV5-1, with a tentative D call TRBD2 (6 bases). Germline values: CDR1 SGHRS, CDR2 YFSETQ. Trimming removed 7 bases from V and 1 base from J, with 10 bases in between. The CDR3 is 13 residues long.

The genes are TRBV19 and TRBJ2-3, with 10 bases aligning to TRBD2. The CDR3 runs 16 residues. Trimming removed 5 bases from V and 4 bases from J; junction bases left unmatched: 9. CDR1 LNHDA and CDR2 SQIVND come from the germline V gene (reference sequence). CDR3 bases: TGTGCCAGTAGTCTCTCCTTAGCGGGGGGATCAGATACGCAGTATTTT. As protein: CASSLSLAGGSDTQYF.

V and J are TRBV2 and TRBJ2-3, with D perhaps matching TRBD1 (6 bases). Germline V lookup: CDR1 SNHLY, CDR2 FYNNEI. CDR3 length equals 14 residues. Trimming removed 4 bases at V and 1 base at J, with 9 bases between. The CDR3: CASSAGVGTDTQYF. CDR3 nucleotides: TGTGCCAGCAGTGCAGGGGTCGGCACAGATACGCAGTATTTT.

Only one count was recorded for this clone. The chain links TRBV7-2 to TRBJ1-2; no firm D call. V lost 5 bases, J lost 1 base, and 14 bases lay in between. The germline CDR1 and CDR2 sequences are SGHTA and FQGNSA. The CDR3 sequence is 15 residues long. CDR3 region: CASSQTGAYNYGYTF. Here the CDR3 DNA reads TGTGCCAGCAGCCAAACGGGAGCTTATAACTATGGCTACACCTTC.

The sample holds a few counts of this clone. This chain connects TRBV6-5 to TRBJ1-5; D unresolved. The V end lost 8 bases, the J end lost 2 bases, and 7 bases lay between the germline ends. The CDR3 loop spans 12 amino acids. The germline V gene has CDR1 MNHEY and CDR2 SVGAGI. The chain's CDR3 is CASQRRNQPQHF. The CDR3, as DNA: TGTGCCAGCCAGCGTCGCAATCAGCCCCAGCATTTT.

The chain has TRBV28 and TRBJ1-1, with D possibly TRBD1 on 6 matching bases. Germline V lookup: CDR1 MDHEN, CDR2 SYDVKM. The CDR3 is 14 residues long. Trimming pared 2 bases from V and 1 base from J, leaving 8 bases between. CDR3 nucleotide sequence: TGTGCCAGCAGTTTAGGGGGCTCGAACACTGAAGCTTTCTTT. Its protein is CASSLGGSNTEAFF.

The V gene is TRBV7-9, the J gene TRBJ2-5; 7 bases fit TRBD1. The CDR3 is made up of 14 amino acids. The junction had 8 bases not matched to a gene; V was cut back by 5 bases and J by 5 bases. Germline lookup yields CDR1 SEHNR and CDR2 FQNEAQ (reference sequence). The CDR3 here is CASSQQGTHETQYF. The CDR3 coding sequence is TGTGCCAGCAGCCAACAGGGGACCCACGAGACCCAGTACTTC.

V is TRBV5-1 and J is TRBJ2-7; no clear D. Germline V gene lookup returns CDR1 SGHRS and CDR2 YFSETQ. The CDR3 covers 11 residues. V lost 4 bases and J lost 3, with 5 bases in between. Here the CDR3 reads CASSELYEQYF. In DNA, the CDR3 is TGCGCCAGCAGCGAGCTCTACGAGCAGTACTTC. Filled out from reference TRBV5-1 and TRBJ2-7, the complete variable domain reads KAGVTQTPRYLIKTRGQQVTLSCSPISGHRSVSWYQQTPGQGLQFLFEYFSETQRNKGNFPGRFSGRQFSNSRSEMNVSTLELGDSALYLCASSELYEQYFGPGTRLTVT.

This chain joins TRBV4-2 and TRBJ1-4; tentative D call: TRBD1 (6 bases). Trimming left V 4 bases short and J 8 bases short, with 11 bases between. CDR1 is LGHNA, CDR2 YNFKEQ, per germline. The CDR3 loop spans 13 amino acids. CDR3 loop: CASSPGVHEKLFF. CDR3 bases: TGTGCCAGCAGCCCAGGGGTACACGAAAAACTGTTTTTT.